The rows below give T cell receptor beta chains drawn from one sample of a study of OX40 agonist ivuxolimab in advanced cancers. Libraries were prepared by immunoSEQ multiplex PCR; TCRdb keeps only in-frame clonotypes and omits some of them. The sample records tens of thousands of clones, 83% being singletons. Specimen: CD4+ or CD8+ T cells sorted from blood, collected in a trial of the OX40 agonist ivuxolimab. Receptor source: an adult with an advanced solid tumor such as melanoma, head and neck, liver or kidney cancer. Each CDR3 is given with its conserved first and last residue. A D gene is named only where the DNA matches it firmly. Part of the rows lack a size; the others show once, few, many or a class for expanded clones.

j_gene: TRBJ2-5
abundance: few
v_gene: TRBV6-5
d_gene: NA
CDR3aa: CASSYVGSRKTQYF
CDR3nt: TGTGCCAGCAGTTACGTGGGTTCTAGGAAGACCCAGTACTTC

j_gene: TRBJ1-2
abundance: NA
v_gene: TRBV6-4
d_gene: NA
CDR3aa: CASSDSPPGAGGYTF
CDR3nt: TGTGCCAGCAGTGACTCCCCCCCCGGGGCGGGGGGCTACACCTTC

j_gene: TRBJ2-1
abundance: once
v_gene: TRBV9
d_gene: TRBD2
CDR3aa: CASSVELAGAGSYNEQFF
CDR3nt: TGTGCCAGCAGCGTAGAACTAGCGGGGGCCGGATCCTACAATGAGCAGTTCTTC

j_gene: TRBJ1-1
abundance: NA
v_gene: TRBV30
d_gene: NA
CDR3aa: CAWTARKNTEAFF
CDR3nt: TGTGCCTGGACAGCCCGAAAGAACACTGAAGCTTTCTTT

j_gene: TRBJ1-2
abundance: once
v_gene: TRBV19
d_gene: NA
CDR3aa: CASTQGPGWGYGYTF
CDR3nt: TGTGCCAGCACCCAGGGCCCAGGGTGGGGGTATGGCTACACCTTC

j_gene: TRBJ2-3
abundance: few
v_gene: TRBV5-1
d_gene: TRBD1
CDR3aa: CASSVGQGMGTDTQYF
CDR3nt: TGCGCCAGCAGCGTGGGACAGGGAATGGGTACAGATACGCAGTATTTT

j_gene: TRBJ2-5
abundance: NA
v_gene: TRBV30
d_gene: NA
CDR3aa: CAWSQGPSFATQYF
CDR3nt: TGTGCCTGGAGTCAGGGGCCTTCCTTCGCGACCCAGTACTTC

j_gene: TRBJ1-5
abundance: few
v_gene: TRBV5-1
d_gene: NA
CDR3aa: CASSPGWGGNQPQHF
CDR3nt: TGCGCCAGCAGCCCAGGTTGGGGGGGAAATCAGCCCCAGCATTTT

j_gene: TRBJ1-2
abundance: few
v_gene: TRBV6-1
d_gene: NA
CDR3aa: CASSFLSSNRGYTF
CDR3nt: TGTGCCAGCAGTTTCCTTTCTTCGAACCGGGGCTACACCTTC

j_gene: TRBJ2-1
abundance: NA
v_gene: TRBV6-1
d_gene: NA
CDR3aa: CASVGVAVSEQFF
CDR3nt: TGTGCCAGCGTGGGGGTAGCCGTCAGTGAGCAGTTCTTC

j_gene: TRBJ2-5
abundance: NA
v_gene: TRBV19
d_gene: TRBD1
CDR3aa: CASSRGLTGGGQETQYF
CDR3nt: TGTGCCAGTAGTAGGGGTTTAACAGGGGGTGGTCAAGAGACCCAGTACTTC

j_gene: TRBJ2-1
abundance: NA
v_gene: TRBV11-2
d_gene: TRBD1
CDR3aa: CASSILVGTGTYNEQFF
CDR3nt: TGTGCCAGCAGCATATTGGTAGGGACAGGGACCTACAATGAGCAGTTCTTC

j_gene: TRBJ2-5
abundance: NA
v_gene: TRBV5-4
d_gene: NA
CDR3aa: CASSLEGREETQYF
CDR3nt: TGTGCCAGCAGCTTGGAAGGCAGAGAAGAGACCCAGTACTTC

j_gene: TRBJ2-7
abundance: NA
v_gene: TRBV5-4
d_gene: TRBD2
CDR3aa: CASSSRGEGLDEQYF
CDR3nt: TGTGCCAGCAGCTCCCGAGGGGAGGGACTTGACGAGCAGTACTTC

j_gene: TRBJ2-1
abundance: few
v_gene: TRBV6-5
d_gene: NA
CDR3aa: CASSYSGLFYNEQFF
CDR3nt: TGTGCCAGCAGTTACTCGGGGCTATTCTACAATGAGCAGTTCTTC

j_gene: TRBJ1-1
abundance: NA
v_gene: TRBV27
d_gene: NA
CDR3aa: CASSFRAGTPEAFF
CDR3nt: TGTGCCAGCAGTTTTCGGGCAGGTACCCCTGAAGCTTTCTTT

j_gene: TRBJ1-6
abundance: once
v_gene: TRBV27
d_gene: NA
CDR3aa: CASSEQGSYNSPLHF
CDR3nt: TGTGCCAGCAGCGAACAGGGATCCTATAATTCACCCCTCCACTTT

j_gene: TRBJ1-5
abundance: NA
v_gene: TRBV6-5
d_gene: NA
CDR3aa: CASRRARGNQPQHF
CDR3nt: TGTGCCAGCAGAAGGGCCCGGGGCAATCAGCCCCAGCATTTT

j_gene: TRBJ2-2
abundance: once
v_gene: TRBV2
d_gene: NA
CDR3aa: CASSPLVLRSNTGELFF
CDR3nt: TGTGCCAGCAGTCCCTTGGTCCTCCGTTCGAACACCGGGGAGCTGTTTTTT

j_gene: TRBJ2-7
abundance: few
v_gene: TRBV5-5
d_gene: NA
CDR3aa: CASSLEQFGEQYF
CDR3nt: TGTGCCAGCAGCTTGGAACAGTTTGGCGAGCAGTACTTC

j_gene: TRBJ2-3
abundance: NA
v_gene: TRBV12-5
d_gene: NA
CDR3aa: CASGLRGGASYTQYF
CDR3nt: TGTGCTAGTGGTTTGAGAGGTGGGGCGAGCTATACGCAGTATTTT

j_gene: TRBJ2-1
abundance: NA
v_gene: TRBV7-8
d_gene: NA
CDR3aa: CASSSALGQFF
CDR3nt: TGTGCCAGCAGCTCCGCGTTGGGGCAGTTCTTC

j_gene: TRBJ1-2
abundance: once
v_gene: TRBV19
d_gene: TRBD1
CDR3aa: CASTGQVDYGYTF
CDR3nt: TGTGCCAGTACCGGACAGGTCGACTATGGCTACACCTTC

j_gene: TRBJ2-7
abundance: NA
v_gene: TRBV18
d_gene: TRBD2
CDR3aa: CASSPPERIGGLAGAYEQYF
CDR3nt: TGTGCCAGCTCACCACCGGAACGAATCGGGGGACTAGCGGGGGCCTACGAGCAGTACTTC

j_gene: TRBJ1-2
abundance: NA
v_gene: TRBV7-9
d_gene: NA
CDR3aa: CASSSFKTANYGYTF
CDR3nt: TGTGCCAGCAGCTCCTTTAAGACAGCCAACTATGGCTACACCTTC

j_gene: TRBJ2-5
abundance: NA
v_gene: TRBV27
d_gene: NA
CDR3aa: CASSHRVRETQYF
CDR3nt: TGTGCCAGCTCCCACAGGGTTCGCGAGACCCAGTACTTC

j_gene: TRBJ2-7
abundance: NA
v_gene: TRBV19
d_gene: NA
CDR3aa: CASTAGQSGTYEQYF
CDR3nt: TGTGCCAGTACCGCCGGACAGTCTGGGACCTACGAGCAGTACTTC

j_gene: TRBJ2-6
abundance: NA
v_gene: TRBV19
d_gene: NA
CDR3aa: CASSRSGTSSSGANVLTF
CDR3nt: TGTGCCAGTAGTCGCTCCGGGACATCTTCCTCTGGGGCCAACGTCCTGACTTTC

j_gene: TRBJ1-6
abundance: NA
v_gene: TRBV7-2
d_gene: NA
CDR3aa: CASSLARQNNSPLHF
CDR3nt: TGTGCCAGCAGCTTAGCGCGACAGAATAATTCACCCCTCCACTTT

j_gene: TRBJ2-6
abundance: NA
v_gene: TRBV19
d_gene: NA
CDR3aa: CASGGRRLSGANVLTF
CDR3nt: TGTGCCAGTGGGGGAAGGCGACTCTCCGGGGCCAACGTCCTGACTTTC

j_gene: TRBJ2-7
abundance: few
v_gene: TRBV5-1
d_gene: TRBD2
CDR3aa: CASSSPGTSGDDHLREQYF
CDR3nt: TGCGCCAGCAGCTCCCCAGGGACTAGCGGGGACGATCACCTACGGGAGCAGTACTTC

j_gene: TRBJ1-5
abundance: NA
v_gene: TRBV19
d_gene: NA
CDR3aa: CASSMWGNSNQPQHF
CDR3nt: TGCGCCAGTAGTATGTGGGGTAATAGCAATCAGCCCCAGCATTTT

j_gene: TRBJ1-1
abundance: NA
v_gene: TRBV5-5
d_gene: NA
CDR3aa: CASSSRTENTEAFF
CDR3nt: TGTGCCAGCAGCTCAAGGACAGAGAACACTGAAGCTTTCTTT

j_gene: TRBJ1-4
abundance: NA
v_gene: TRBV5-4
d_gene: TRBD1
CDR3aa: CASSPWTGLNEKLFF
CDR3nt: TGTGCCAGCAGCCCATGGACAGGGCTTAATGAAAAACTGTTTTTT

j_gene: TRBJ1-5
abundance: NA
v_gene: TRBV7-2
d_gene: NA
CDR3aa: CASSRDWASSNQPQHF
CDR3nt: TGTGCCAGCAGCAGAGACTGGGCGAGTAGCAATCAGCCCCAGCATTTT

j_gene: TRBJ2-7
abundance: once
v_gene: TRBV7-2
d_gene: NA
CDR3aa: CASSLSSVSGEQYF
CDR3nt: TGTGCCAGCAGCTTATCATCAGTCTCTGGCGAGCAGTACTTC

j_gene: TRBJ2-2
abundance: NA
v_gene: TRBV5-1
d_gene: TRBD2
CDR3aa: CASSSQSGGLTGELFF
CDR3nt: TGCGCCAGCAGCTCCCAGAGCGGGGGTTTAACCGGGGAGCTGTTTTTT

j_gene: TRBJ2-4
abundance: NA
v_gene: TRBV7-8
d_gene: NA
CDR3aa: CASSFFGPKNIQYF
CDR3nt: TGTGCCAGCAGCTTTTTTGGGCCCAAAAACATTCAGTACTTC

j_gene: TRBJ2-3
abundance: NA
v_gene: TRBV5-1
d_gene: TRBD2
CDR3aa: CASSSTRTSGGAFLRTDTQYF
CDR3nt: TGCGCCAGCAGCTCCACACGGACTAGCGGGGGGGCCTTCTTACGCACAGATACGCAGTATTTT

j_gene: TRBJ2-5
abundance: NA
v_gene: TRBV7-8
d_gene: TRBD2
CDR3aa: CASSLTSGQETQYF
CDR3nt: TGTGCCAGCAGCTTGACTAGCGGCCAAGAGACCCAGTACTTC

j_gene: TRBJ2-2
abundance: NA
v_gene: TRBV18
d_gene: TRBD2
CDR3aa: CASSPRSGGANTGELFF
CDR3nt: TGTGCCAGCTCACCACGCAGCGGGGGGGCCAACACCGGGGAGCTGTTTTTT

j_gene: TRBJ1-2
abundance: NA
v_gene: TRBV5-1
d_gene: NA
CDR3aa: CASSSTGGNYGYTF
CDR3nt: TGCGCCAGCAGCTCGACCGGGGGAAACTATGGCTACACCTTC

j_gene: TRBJ1-2
abundance: NA
v_gene: TRBV27
d_gene: NA
CDR3aa: CASSYHGPYGYTF
CDR3nt: TGTGCCAGCAGCTATCACGGGCCATATGGCTACACCTTC

j_gene: TRBJ2-1
abundance: NA
v_gene: TRBV7-9
d_gene: NA
CDR3aa: CASSLGVSTGEFF
CDR3nt: TGTGCCAGCAGCTTAGGTGTTTCAACGGGGGAGTTCTTC

j_gene: TRBJ2-7
abundance: once
v_gene: TRBV29-1
d_gene: NA
CDR3aa: CSVDSGVDEQYF
CDR3nt: TGCAGCGTTGACTCAGGGGTCGACGAGCAGTACTTC

j_gene: TRBJ1-2
abundance: NA
v_gene: TRBV18
d_gene: TRBD1
CDR3aa: CASSPVTGGRDYGYTF
CDR3nt: TGTGCCAGCTCACCAGTGACAGGGGGTAGAGACTATGGCTACACCTTC

j_gene: TRBJ2-7
abundance: NA
v_gene: TRBV6-6
d_gene: TRBD1
CDR3aa: CASRTGWVHEQYF
CDR3nt: TGTGCCAGCCGGACAGGGTGGGTCCACGAGCAGTACTTC

j_gene: TRBJ2-1
abundance: NA
v_gene: TRBV14
d_gene: TRBD1
CDR3aa: CASSRDRGAYNEQFF
CDR3nt: TGTGCCAGCAGCCGAGACAGGGGAGCATACAATGAGCAGTTCTTC

j_gene: TRBJ1-5
abundance: NA
v_gene: TRBV28
d_gene: NA
CDR3aa: CASSSGAARQPQHF
CDR3nt: TGTGCCAGCAGTTCGGGGGCAGCCCGACAGCCCCAGCATTTT

j_gene: TRBJ1-1
abundance: NA
v_gene: TRBV2
d_gene: TRBD1
CDR3aa: CASRGQGGYTEAFF
CDR3nt: TGTGCCAGCAGGGGACAGGGCGGTTACACTGAAGCTTTCTTT